This T cell receptor beta chain was retrieved from a study of OX40 agonist ivuxolimab in advanced cancers. For the study at large: The study reported partial responses in three patients: one hepatocellular carcinoma, two cutaneous melanoma.

Produced via immunoSEQ multiplex PCR; TCRdb's table is partial and in-frame only. Of tens of thousands of clones in the sample, almost 90% were seen once. Per the germline V gene, CDR1 is KGHSH and CDR2 is LQKENI. V lost 3 bases to trimming and J lost 1 base, with 7 bases between them. This CDR3 contains 14 residues. Blood samples were obtained at baseline, cycle 4 day 1, and cycle 7 day 1. The sequences come from CD4+ or CD8+ T cells sorted from blood, collected in a trial of the OX40 agonist ivuxolimab. V and J are TRBV18 and TRBJ1-5; D ambiguous. The clonotype originates from an adult with an advanced solid tumor such as melanoma, head and neck, liver or kidney cancer. The CDR3 sequence: CASSPTNSNQPQHF. The CDR3 DNA follows: TGTGCCAGCTCACCTACCAACAGCAATCAGCCCCAGCATTTT.